This T cell receptor (beta chain) was identified during a study of blood T cell repertoires in COVID-19 (dated by TCRdb to the early 2020s). Context from the whole study: Samples covering the acute and convalescent phases of COVID-19 were provided by collaborators in the United States, Italy and Spain. Samples were obtained from the ongoing ImmuneRACE study (first 160 participants) and from 1,200 or so subjects provided by 6 global collaborators. The material from the prospective study consisted of cDNA or gDNA derived from T cells, B-cell-depleted T cells, or PBMCs. The repertoires were released in a freely available public database intended as a resource for research on the immune response to SARS-CoV-2. Nearly every sample came with metadata listing a de-identified subject ID, COVID-19 status, age in years and sex. Where available, HLA class I and class II types were taken from metadata supplied by the sample provider and were not determined by assay-based typing. Deeply sampled blood TCRbeta repertoires from subjects exposed to, actively infected with, or recovered from COVID-19 were included in the dataset.

At one collaborating source in Seattle, patients were enrolled during active infection and were followed longitudinally through the course of disease. Collaborating institutions collected whole blood in K2EDTA tubes following their own protocols. For TCRbeta analysis, collaborators shipped samples in one of three forms: frozen whole blood, isolated PBMCs, or DNA extracted from either of those sample types. This clone was detected once. Its antigen remains undetermined. Within one base of it there is no much larger clone, and no base qualities were kept. The CDR3 starts with the cysteine, ends with the phenylalanine, and has 13 residues. Of all the DNA, just the CDR3 is kept, 39 bases in frame from base 1. CDR1 and CDR2, per the germline V gene, are MNHEY and SVGAGI. V is reduced by 6 bases and J by 6 bases, leaving a spacing of 12 bases between them. The paper's findings and limits, for the study overall: How much clinical and demographic metadata was included differed by source and by participant, and the metadata was provided uncurated.

TCRbeta CDR3 regions were amplified from genomic DNA using the immunoSEQ Assay, a bias-controlled multiplex PCR. From the authors' description of their analysis: The number of nucleated cells in each sample was estimated from the amplification of reference gene primers within the assay. To quantify the absolute abundance of each unique TCRbeta CDR3 rearrangement, sequence reads were collapsed and filtered. For each sample, productive Simpson clonality was calculated as the square root of Simpson's diversity index across productive rearrangements. TCRdb limited this immuneACCESS table to in-frame rearrangements with V and J called. A share of clones is missing; checked studies link under half to unresolved V genes, and the rest is unexplained. V and J calls and clone size are those listed in that table; D and trimming were worked out from the DNA. For this sample there are approximately 530,000 clones; less than 90% appear just once. The ten largest clonotypes hold around 8% of the sample.

Sequencing was carried out using peripheral blood. The V and J segments used are TRBV6-5 and TRBJ1-5, with the D gene too uncertain to name. This receptor was taken from a woman aged 45-65 years with COVID-19, enrolled during active disease. The DNA sequence is TGTGCCAGCAGGAGGGTTGAGGGTCAGCCCCAGCATTTT. Its protein reads: CASRRVEGQPQHF.